The rows below give T cell receptor beta chains drawn from one sample of a study of regulatory T cells in long-lasting Graves disease. TCRdb independently ran MiXCR on the multiplex PCR reads; one entry per CDR3 protein. There are 350,000 to 450,000 distinct CDR3 sequences in the sample; 20% to 25% occur only once, and around 20% lies in the top ten. This specimen consisted of peripheral blood mononuclear cells (PBMCs), obtained when the disease was refractory, from a patient treated with antithyroid drugs. The receptors here all came from a female donor with Graves disease. Each CDR3 is given with its conserved first and last residue. A D gene is named only where the DNA matches it firmly. Clone size is stated in some rows and not others, as once, few, many or a class when expanded.

CDR3nt | CDR3aa | len | j_gene | v_gene | d_gene | abundance
TGTGCCACCAGCAGAGGACTTAACTATGGCTACACCTTC | CATSRGLNYGYTF | 13 | TRBJ1-2 | TRBV15 | - | many
TGCGCCAGCAGTGCACTAGCGGGAGGCGAGCAGTACTTC | CASSALAGGEQYF | 13 | TRBJ2-7 | TRBV10-2 | TRBD2 | -
TGTGCCAGCAGTTTGTCCCCTAGCGGGAGGGCCGTCTCCTACGAGCAGTACTTC | CASSLSPSGRAVSYEQYF | 18 | TRBJ2-7 | TRBV27 | TRBD2 | many
TGTGCCATCAGTGACCCCCACAGACTAGCGGACACCGGGGAGCTGTTTTTT | CAISDPHRLADTGELFF | 17 | TRBJ2-2 | TRBV10-3 | TRBD2 | few
TGTGCCAGCAGCTTGGAGAGCGGGAGCTCGGGGGAGCAGTACTTC | CASSLESGSSGEQYF | 15 | TRBJ2-7 | TRBV7-2 | TRBD2 | -
TGTGCCTGGACAGGGGGTTTTGACACTGAAGCTTTCTTT | CAWTGGFDTEAFF | 13 | TRBJ1-1 | TRBV30 | TRBD1 | few
TGTACCAGCAGCTTAAGGGGGACTAGCGGGAGGTTGTACTTC | CTSSLRGTSGRLYF | 14 | TRBJ2-7 | TRBV7-3 | TRBD2 | -
TGCAGTGCCGTATCTGGAAACACCATATATTTT | CSAVSGNTIYF | 11 | TRBJ1-3 | TRBV20-1 | - | few
TGCAGTGCTAGTCACCTTTGGGGCTTAACTTCGGAGACCCAGTACTTC | CSASHLWGLTSETQYF | 16 | TRBJ2-5 | TRBV20-1 | - | many
TGTGCCAGCAGCTTTGACGGAGCCGGAGGCTACACCTTC | CASSFDGAGGYTF | 13 | TRBJ1-2 | TRBV7-2 | - | many
TGTGCCAGCTCACCCGGACAGGGGGTTGCCTATGGCTACACCTTC | CASSPGQGVAYGYTF | 15 | TRBJ1-2 | TRBV18 | TRBD1 | few
TGTGCCATCAGTGAGGCGGGACTAGCGGGTCGAGGGGTGAAAGAGACCCAGTACTTC | CAISEAGLAGRGVKETQYF | 19 | TRBJ2-5 | TRBV10-3 | TRBD2 | -
TGTGCCAGCAGCCAAGTGCGGGGGGGGAGAGAGACCCAGTACTTC | CASSQVRGGRETQYF | 15 | TRBJ2-5 | TRBV3-1 | TRBD2 | few
TGTGCCAGCAGCTTATACCAGAACACCGGGGAGCTGTTTTTT | CASSLYQNTGELFF | 14 | TRBJ2-2 | TRBV11-2 | - | -
TGTGCCATCAGTGAAACCTCCCAGCCCCAGCATTTT | CAISETSQPQHF | 12 | TRBJ1-5 | TRBV10-3 | - | many
TGTGCCAGCAGCCTATCGGGGGCGCTGGGCTATGGCTACACCTTC | CASSLSGALGYGYTF | 15 | TRBJ1-2 | TRBV28 | - | many
TGTGCCAGCAGCCTACCCGGGACTAGTATCGACATTCAGTACTTC | CASSLPGTSIDIQYF | 15 | TRBJ2-4 | TRBV11-2 | TRBD2 | few
TGCGCCAGCAGCGCGGGACAGACCATGAACACTGAAGCTTTCTTT | CASSAGQTMNTEAFF | 15 | TRBJ1-1 | TRBV5-1 | TRBD1 | few
TGTGCCACCCAGGTCACGGGTCGGTCCGAAAAACTGTTTTTT | CATQVTGRSEKLFF | 14 | TRBJ1-4 | TRBV2 | - | many
TGTGCCGCCCTGCGGGGGGGGGAAGCTTTCTTT | CAALRGGEAFF | 11 | TRBJ1-1 | TRBV6-2/TRBV6-3 | - | -
TGTGCCACAGGGGAGGAGTATGGCTACACCTTC | CATGEEYGYTF | 11 | TRBJ1-2 | TRBV2 | - | many
TGTGCCAGCAGCTTTTGGGACAGGGATAGCTCACCCCTCCACTTT | CASSFWDRDSSPLHF | 15 | TRBJ1-6 | TRBV7-9 | TRBD1 | -
TGTGCCAGCAGTTCTCCGGGACAGGGTCGAAATTCACCCCTCCACTTT | CASSSPGQGRNSPLHF | 16 | TRBJ1-6 | TRBV28 | TRBD1 | -
TGTGCCACCAGCAGACCGGGACAAATACAAGAGACCCAGTACTTC | CATSRPGQIQETQYF | 15 | TRBJ2-5 | TRBV15 | - | many
TGTGCCAGCAGCTTATCGGACGGCCCCAGCTCCTACGAGCAGTACTTC | CASSLSDGPSSYEQYF | 16 | TRBJ2-7 | TRBV7-9 | - | many
TGCGCCAGCAGAAGGACAGGGGACACGACTAATGAAAAACTGTTTTTT | CASRRTGDTTNEKLFF | 16 | TRBJ1-4 | TRBV5-1 | TRBD1 | -
TGTGCCAGCAGCGTTGAAGTGAACACTGAAGCTTTCTTT | CASSVEVNTEAFF | 13 | TRBJ1-1 | TRBV9 | - | few
TGTGCCAGCAGTTTAATCGTTCCGAACACTGAAGCTTTCTTT | CASSLIVPNTEAFF | 14 | TRBJ1-1 | TRBV12-3/TRBV12-4 | - | -
TGCGGAACGTCGGGGAGTCTGAACACTGAAGCTTTCTTT | CGTSGSLNTEAFF | 13 | TRBJ1-1 | TRBV20-1 | - | -
TGTGCCAGCAGCTTAGTAGCGGGACCCCTTGTCGAGCAGTACTTC | CASSLVAGPLVEQYF | 15 | TRBJ2-7 | TRBV7-9 | TRBD2 | few
TGTGCCAGCAGCTTAAGGGGACAGGGAAATGAGCAGTTCTTC | CASSLRGQGNEQFF | 14 | TRBJ2-1 | TRBV7-2 | TRBD1 | -
TGTGCCAGCAGTTTACAGGTTCCCTTAGGGGGCTACACCTTC | CASSLQVPLGGYTF | 14 | TRBJ1-2 | TRBV28 | - | many
TGTGCCAGCAGCTTAGGACAGGGTAATGACGAACAGTACTTC | CASSLGQGNDEQYF | 14 | TRBJ2-7 | TRBV7-2 | TRBD1 | few
TGTGCTAGTGGTTTGGACAGGGTATCGCAGCCCCAGCATTTT | CASGLDRVSQPQHF | 14 | TRBJ1-5 | TRBV12-5 | - | -
TGTGCCAGCAGCCCGGACAACCAAGAGACCCAGTACTTC | CASSPDNQETQYF | 13 | TRBJ2-5 | TRBV28 | - | many
TGTGCCAGCTCAGAGACGGTTAACTATGGCTACACCTTC | CASSETVNYGYTF | 13 | TRBJ1-2 | TRBV18 | - | many
TGTGCCAGCAGCCAAGTGTATAGGGGTACCTACGAGCAGTACTTC | CASSQVYRGTYEQYF | 15 | TRBJ2-7 | TRBV14 | - | -